Listed here are 26 T cell receptor beta chains from one sample, sequenced in a study of T cells after yellow fever vaccination. TCRdb re-called the 5' RACE reads through MiXCR, storing one row per CDR3 protein. This sample has approximately 12,000 distinct CDR3 sequences, with around 5.8% found just once. Specimen: PBMCs, either bulk or a sorted T-cell subset (CD4+, CD8+, memory, or dextramer-sorted; not recorded which), collected on the day of the yellow fever booster vaccination. Receptors were obtained from a man aged 25-45 years who received the YFV17D yellow fever vaccine.

This clonotype has ten or more counts. The gene calls are TRBV6-5 and TRBJ1-5, with D tentatively TRBD1 (5 bases). Looked up from germline, CDR1 is MNHEY and CDR2 is SVGAGI. Trimming removed 0 bases at V and 3 bases at J, with 9 bases between. The CDR3 sequence is 15 residues long. The chain's CDR3 is CASSYSGQNNQPQHF. CDR3 DNA sequence: TGTGCCAGCAGTTACTCGGGGCAGAACAATCAGCCCCAGCATTTT.

This clonotype was seen many times. V usage is TRBV7-2 and J usage is TRBJ1-5; D is unclear. This CDR3 comprises 13 residues. Germline values: CDR1 SGHTA, CDR2 FQGNSA. The V end was cut by 5 bases, the J end by 7 bases, with 12 bases between. The CDR3 bases are TGTGCCAGCAGCCCTGTGTTGCGGCAGCCCCAGCATTTT. Its protein product is CASSPVLRQPQHF. Variable domain in full (rest from reference TRBV7-2 and TRBJ1-5): GAGVSQSPSNKVTEKGKDVELRCDPISGHTALYWYRQSLGQGLEFLIYFQGNSAPDKSGLPSDRFSAERTGGSVSTLTIQRTQQEDSAVYLCASSPVLRQPQHFGDGTRLSIL.

By sample fraction, this clonotype is medium-sized (0.01 to 0.1%). V is TRBV7-7 and J is TRBJ2-1, with D unclear. The V end lost 3 bases, the J end lost 10 bases, and 13 bases lay between the germline ends. The CDR3 length is 13 residues. The germline V gene has CDR1 SSHAT and CDR2 FNYEAQ (reference sequence). This CDR3 reads CASSFRPDGEQFF. As DNA, the CDR3 is TGTGCCAGCAGCTTTAGACCCGACGGAGAGCAGTTCTTC. Complete variable domain (other parts from reference TRBV7-7 and TRBJ2-1): GAGVSQSPRYKVTKRGQDVTLRCDPISSHATLYWYQQALGQGPEFLTYFNYEAQPDKSGLPSDRFSAERPEGSISTLTIQRTEQRDSAMYRCASSFRPDGEQFFGPGTRLTVL.

In this sample, this clonotype is medium-sized. The genes are TRBV20-1 and TRBJ1-5; tentative D call: TRBD1 (5 bases). V lost 4 bases and J 4 bases, leaving 11 bases between the germline ends. CDR3 length: 13 amino acids. Per the germline V gene, CDR1 is DFQATT and CDR2 is SNEGSKA (reference sequence). For the CDR3, the DNA is TGCAGTGCTACAAAGACAGTGAATCAGCCCCAGCATTTT. Translating gives CSATKTVNQPQHF.

Relative to its sample, this clonotype is medium-sized. The CDR3 nucleotides are TGCGCCAGCAGCTTGGAACTAGCGTACTACGAGCAGTACTTC. This codes for CASSLELAYYEQYF. The rearrangement uses TRBV5-1 and TRBJ2-7; TRBD2 agrees at 7 bases. CDR1 and CDR2 (germline): SGHRS, YFSETQ. This CDR3 has 14 amino acids. V shed 0 bases and J 3 bases; nucleotides not matched to a gene: 3.

In its sample, this clonotype was seen many times. The chain links TRBV4-2 to TRBJ2-2, with 12 bases fitting TRBD2. CDR1 and CDR2 from the germline V gene are LGHNA and YNFKEQ. CDR3 size: 17 residues. Trimming removed 3 bases from V and 0 bases from J; junction bases left unmatched: 2. In DNA, the CDR3 is TGTGCCAGCAGCCAGGGACTAGCGGGTGCGAACACCGGGGAGCTGTTTTTT. Protein sequence: CASSQGLAGANTGELFF.

This clonotype was counted ten times or more. The chain is built from TRBV20-1 and TRBJ2-1, with D possibly called TRBD1 or TRBD2 (6 bases each). The germline V gene encodes CDR1 DFQATT and CDR2 SNEGSKA (reference sequence). There are 15 residues in the CDR3. Trimming removed 5 bases at V and 5 bases at J, with 19 bases between. This chain's CDR3 is CSAVRGTWVDNEQFF. CDR3 bases: TGCAGTGCTGTGCGCGGGACATGGGTAGACAATGAGCAGTTCTTC.

In its sample, this clonotype was seen many times. J is TRBJ2-3 and V is TRBV6-4; perhaps TRBD2 as D (6 bases). The germline gives CDR1 MRHNA, CDR2 SNTAGT. The V end lost 3 bases, the J end lost 8 bases, and 9 bases lay between the germline ends. The CDR3 sequence is 12 residues long. CDR3 DNA: TGTGCCAGCAGTGAAGCGGGTGGTACGCAGTATTTT. Translating gives CASSEAGGTQYF.

This clonotype was counted at least ten times. The chain is built from TRBV2 and TRBJ2-5; 9 positions match TRBD1. The length of the CDR3 is 15 residues. V lost 10 bases and J lost 2; bases outside the gene matches: 11. Germline assignment: CDR1 SNHLY and CDR2 FYNNEI. As DNA, the CDR3 is TGTGCCACAACCTACGGGACAGGGTGGCAAGAGACCCAGTACTTC. Its translation: CATTYGTGWQETQYF.

This clonotype was seen at least ten times. The chain is built from TRBV28 and TRBJ2-6, with unresolved D. V was clipped by 4 bases and J by 2 bases, with 6 bases between them. The CDR3 consists of 14 residues. CDR1 and CDR2 from the germline V gene are MDHEN and SYDVKM. CDR3 residues: CASSSDPGANVLTF. In DNA form, the CDR3 reads TGTGCCAGCAGTTCGGACCCTGGGGCCAACGTCCTGACTTTC.

This clonotype is medium-sized (0.01 to 0.1%) by share. The V gene is TRBV6-5, the J gene TRBJ1-5, with TRBD1 matching over 7 bases. The J segment lost 11 bases and the V segment lost 5 bases, leaving 9 bases of the junction unmatched. Germline loops: CDR1 MNHEY, CDR2 SVGAGI. The CDR3 has 13 residues. The CDR3 loop reads CASSRQGQSTQHF. CDR3 in DNA: TGTGCCAGCAGTAGACAGGGACAGAGTACCCAGCATTTT.

This clonotype is classed as medium-sized. This sequence joins TRBV20-1 and TRBJ2-5; the D is unclear. This CDR3 has 12 amino acids. Germline CDR1 DFQATT, CDR2 SNEGSKA (reference sequence). V was cut by 1 base and J by 3 bases, with 6 bases left in between. The DNA of the CDR3 is TGCAGTGCTAGAGTCGGCGAAGAGACCCAGTACTTC. Protein product: CSARVGEETQYF.

By share of the sample, this clonotype is medium-sized. V gene TRBV5-1 combines with J gene TRBJ2-3; D is possibly TRBD1 or TRBD2 (5 bases each). The CDR3 covers 14 residues. Looked up from germline, CDR1 is SGHRS and CDR2 is YFSETQ. Between the trimmed V and J ends, which lost 4 bases and 0 bases, there was a span of 9 bases. The CDR3 region is CASSLGTSTDTQYF. DNA of the CDR3: TGCGCCAGCAGCCTCGGGACCAGCACAGATACGCAGTATTTT.

To note about this clonotype: Sequence at one end of the junction differs from germline and may be a read error. The rearrangement links TRBV20-1 to TRBJ2-7; D might be TRBD1 (7 bases). The CDR3 is 17 residues long. Germline assignment: CDR1 DFQATT and CDR2 SNEGSKA (reference sequence). This CDR3 reads CCAREGGWRGRFDEQYF. CDR3 nucleotides: TGCTGTGCTAGAGAAGGGGGGTGGAGGGGGCGTTTCGACGAGCAGTACTTC.

This clonotype came up many times. The gene calls are TRBV7-8 and TRBJ2-1; TRBD2 is a possible D gene (5 bases). Trimming removed 4 bases from V and 12 bases from J, with 13 bases in between. This CDR3 comprises 12 residues. Looked up from germline, CDR1 is SGHVS and CDR2 is FQNEAQ. In nucleotides, the CDR3 is TGTGCCAGCAGCTCGACTACTGTTGTGCAGTTCTTC. Protein product: CASSSTTVVQFF.

This clonotype was counted ten times or more. This rearrangement joins TRBV28 to TRBJ2-5, with 10 bases fitting TRBD2. CDR1 and CDR2 from the germline V gene are MDHEN and SYDVKM. J was trimmed by 5 bases and V by 5 bases; bases with no gene match: 5. The CDR3 has 14 residues. CDR3 sequence reads: CASSHSGRRETQYF. The DNA of the CDR3 is TGTGCCAGCAGTCATAGCGGGAGGCGGGAGACCCAGTACTTC.

By sample share, this clonotype is medium-sized. V gene TRBV9 combines with J gene TRBJ2-7; maybe TRBD1 (7 bases). V lost 3 bases to trimming and J lost 2 bases, with 15 bases between them. CDR1 and CDR2 from the germline V gene are SGDLS and YYNGEE. The CDR3 extends over 15 amino acids. This CDR3 is CASSEVPGGTYEQYF. CDR3 bases: TGTGCCAGCAGCGAGGTCCCAGGGGGGACCTACGAGCAGTACTTC.

This chain connects TRBV6-1 to TRBJ2-4, with D perhaps matching TRBD1 (7 bases). This CDR3 has 14 amino acids. Trimming removed 10 bases from V and 6 bases from J, with 19 bases in between. Germline V gene data show CDR1 as MNHNS and CDR2 as SASEGT. CDR3 coding DNA: TGTGCCACCATTGGAGGGGGCGGGCGAAACATTCAGTACTTC. It codes for CATIGGGGRNIQYF.

This clonotype was recorded at least ten times. V and J are TRBV20-1 and TRBJ2-5; 8 bases map to TRBD1. This CDR3 comprises 15 residues. CDR1 is DFQATT and CDR2 is SNEGSKA in the germline V gene (reference sequence). V lost 0 bases to trimming and J lost 5 bases; unmatched junction nucleotides: 8. CDR3 DNA sequence: TGCAGTGCTAGAGATCTTAGGACAGGGTTTGAGACCCAGTACTTC. Translating gives CSARDLRTGFETQYF.

The chain links TRBV5-4 to TRBJ1-4; TRBD1 agrees at 7 bases. V shed 3 bases and J 0 bases; nucleotides not matched to a gene: 5. Germline lookup yields CDR1 SGHNT and CDR2 YYREEE (reference sequence). The CDR3 has 16 amino acids. CDR3 coding DNA: TGTGCCAGCAGCTCCAGGCAGGGGGCAACTAATGAAAAACTGTTTTTT. Protein product: CASSSRQGATNEKLFF.

The chain employs TRBV3-1 and TRBJ1-5; D not resolved. Germline V CDR1 and CDR2: LGHDT, YNNKEL (reference sequence). CDR3 length: 15 amino acids. Trimming removed 11 bases at V and 4 bases at J, with 21 bases between. The CDR3 here is CASCKQGPWNQPQHF. The CDR3, as DNA: TGTGCCTCCTGCAAACAAGGCCCTTGGAATCAGCCCCAGCATTTT.

This clonotype was seen a handful of times. The junction departs from germline at one end; a sequencing error may be responsible. CDR3 nucleotides: TGTGCCACCAGCCAAAGGGGGGGACCTAACACAGATACGCAGTATTTT. This encodes CATSQRGGPNTDTQYF. The chain uses TRBV3-1 and TRBJ2-3, with D tentatively TRBD2 (7 bases). The CDR3 loop spans 16 amino acids. CDR1 is LGHDT and CDR2 is YNNKEL in the germline V gene (reference sequence).

At least ten counts were recorded for this clonotype. The CDR3 spells CASSLGHRAATQYF. The CDR3 region has the DNA TGTGCCAGCAGTTTGGGGCACAGGGCAGCTACGCAGTATTTT. The chain joins TRBV28 to TRBJ2-3, with a tentative D call TRBD1 (6 bases). V lost 3 bases and J lost 8, with 15 bases in between. Germline V CDR1 and CDR2: MDHEN, SYDVKM. The CDR3 length is 14 residues.

Many counts were recorded for this clonotype. The CDR3 loop is CASTTNGVAAEQYF. CDR3 coding DNA: TGTGCCAGTACCACCAACGGGGTTGCGGCCGAGCAGTACTTC. The chain joins TRBV19 to TRBJ2-7; D is possibly TRBD2 (5 bases). Germline loops: CDR1 LNHDA, CDR2 SQIVND (reference sequence). Trimming cost V 7 bases and J 6 bases, with 19 bases left between them. The CDR3 totals 14 residues.

This clonotype showed up many times. V is TRBV20-1 and J is TRBJ1-1, with D unresolved. In germline, CDR1 is DFQATT, CDR2 SNEGSKA (reference sequence). The CDR3 has 13 residues. Trimming stripped 0 bases from V and 8 bases from J, with 13 bases between. Here the CDR3 reads CSARDPGEEEAFF. The CDR3 DNA reads TGCAGTGCTAGAGATCCCGGGGAGGAAGAAGCTTTCTTT.

This clonotype is medium-sized within its sample. The V gene is TRBV18, the J gene TRBJ2-1; no definite D call. The CDR3 runs to 14 residues. Trimming removed 5 bases from V and 3 bases from J, with 11 bases in between. Looked up from germline, CDR1 is KGHSH and CDR2 is LQKENI. This CDR3 is CASSLADRYNEQFF. CDR3 bases: TGTGCCAGCTCATTGGCAGACCGCTACAATGAGCAGTTCTTC.